This T cell receptor (beta chain) was sequenced in a study of T cells in Graves' hyperthyroidism and ophthalmopathy. On this clonotype: A read error may explain this, as a much larger clone is one base away.

Trimming stripped 3 bases from V and 0 bases from J, with 12 bases between. The CDR3 length is 15 residues. In germline, CDR1 is SGHAT, CDR2 FQNNGV. Template material for amplifying TCR beta CDR3 regions consisted of RNA transcripts. The TCR CDR3 first-round RT-PCR relied on the HTBI primer set. One entry per CDR3 protein results from TCRdb running MiXCR on the multiplex PCR reads. The table has about 460,000 distinct CDR3 sequences, approximately 23% seen once. The genes are TRBV11-2 and TRBJ2-7; D unclear. The clonotype originates from a woman in her sixties or seventies with Graves' ophthalmopathy. Material for sequencing was blood. In DNA, the CDR3 is TGTGCCAGCAGCTTGGGCAGGCCGAGCTCCTACGAGCAGTACTTC. As protein: CASSLGRPSSYEQYF.